This T cell receptor (beta chain) was observed in a study of blood T cell repertoires in COVID-19. Across the whole study: The United States, Italy and Spain provided the acute and convalescent COVID-19 samples. From T cells, B-cell-depleted T cells, or PBMCs came the material, which was cDNA or gDNA.

J lost 6 bases, V lost 6 bases, and 4 bases had no gene match. CDR1 and CDR2 from the germline V gene are MNHEY and SVGAGI. The CDR3 is 14 residues long. Per the authors' pipeline: By means of reference gene primer amplification, nucleated cell counts were estimated. Using immunoSEQ multiplex PCR, the repertoire was profiled, and TCRdb retains in-frame clones only, with some absent. That table gives V, J and clone size, and the DNA gave D and trimming. The sample holds about 150,000 clones, about 89% seen once. The sequence was obtained from a man aged 80 or over with acute or convalescent COVID-19. The sequencing input was peripheral blood. The V and J genes are TRBV6-5 and TRBJ1-6; TRBD1 agrees at 8 bases. CDR3 in DNA: TGTGCCAGCAGGTTGACAGGGGTTAATTCACCCCTCCACTTT. As protein: CASRLTGVNSPLHF.